One T cell receptor (beta chain) is described in this entry. A J-beta primer mix and a sample-barcoded 5' primer were used in a second PCR of about 7 to 12 cycles. MiXCR, applied by TCRdb to the 5' RACE reads, yields one record per CDR3 protein. The sample has 2 million or so distinct CDR3 sequences, less than 50% seen once. These data belong to a study of blood T cells in healthy people across ages. The ends lost 0 bases at V and 7 bases at J; junction bases unmatched: 11. This CDR3 region has 17 residues. CDR1 and CDR2 (germline): LGHNA, YSLEER. Sequencing was done on a sample of blood. The gene calls are TRBV4-3 and TRBJ2-1; 8 bases map to TRBD2. This clonotype was sampled from a woman between 40 and 55 years old in good health. CDR3 in amino acids: CASSQDLPGGPSNEQFF. The CDR3 bases are TGCGCCAGCAGCCAAGATCTCCCGGGGGGGCCTTCAAATGAGCAGTTCTTC.